Listed below are T cell receptor beta chains from one sample, sequenced in a study of blood T cell repertoires in COVID-19. TCRdb's table, derived via immunoSEQ multiplex PCR, lists solely in-frame clones and lacks some. Among 15,000 or so clones listed, around four fifths were seen once. The material sequenced was peripheral blood. Receptors were obtained from a man older than 75 with active COVID-19. The CDR3 runs from the conserved cysteine through the conserved F or W. D genes are given only for firm matches. Clone size is shown for a subset of rows, as once, few, many or a class of expanded clone.

cdr3_length	clone_size	j_call	d_call	v_call	cdr3_nt	cdr3_aa
14	.	TRBJ2-7	TRBD1	TRBV6-5	TGTGCCAGCAGTCCCCTCGGACAGGGCTACGAGCAGTACTTC	CASSPLGQGYEQYF
16	.	TRBJ2-5	TRBD2	TRBV7-9	TGTGCCAGCAGCTCCTTTTTAGCGGGAGGGAGGGAGACCCAGTACTTC	CASSSFLAGGRETQYF
13	.	TRBJ2-5	.	TRBV19	TGTGCCAGTAGTCTGGGAGGGGGAGAGACCCAGTACTTC	CASSLGGGETQYF
18	few	TRBJ2-1	TRBD2	TRBV24-1	TGTGCCACCAGTGATTTGCAGGGTACTAGCGGGAGGGCCAATGAGCAGTTCTTC	CATSDLQGTSGRANEQFF
18	.	TRBJ2-2	TRBD2	TRBV24-1	TGTGCCACCAGTGATGAGGATCGGACTAGCGGAAACACCGGGGAGCTGTTTTTT	CATSDEDRTSGNTGELFF
15	.	TRBJ2-2	.	TRBV7-9	TGTGCCATCCAAGGGGCAGGCCTTCTCACCGGGGAGCTGTTTTTT	CAIQGAGLLTGELFF
12	.	TRBJ2-3	.	TRBV6-5	TGTGCCAGCATTTCGAGCACAGATACGCAGTATTTT	CASISSTDTQYF
13	.	TRBJ2-5	.	TRBV6-6	TGTGCCAGCAGTTACGGTCAGCAAGAGACCCAGTACTTC	CASSYGQQETQYF
15	.	TRBJ2-1	TRBD1	TRBV18	TGTGCCAGCTCACCAGGGACAGGGGGCTGGAATGAGCAGTTCTTC	CASSPGTGGWNEQFF
16	.	TRBJ2-3	TRBD1	TRBV7-6	TGTGCCAGCAGCTTAGGTGCGGGACAGGGAACAGATACGCAGTATTTT	CASSLGAGQGTDTQYF
13	.	TRBJ2-5	.	TRBV10-2	TGCGCCAGCAGAATCCCGGGAGCGGAGACCCAGTACTTC	CASRIPGAETQYF
14	.	TRBJ2-1	TRBD1	TRBV2	TGTGCCACTTCTTCGGGACAGAGTTTCCAGGAGCAGTTCTTC	CATSSGQSFQEQFF
15	.	TRBJ2-5	TRBD1	TRBV5-6	TGTGCCAGCAGCTTAGGGACAGGGGGCGGTGAGACCCAGTACTTC	CASSLGTGGGETQYF
15	.	TRBJ2-1	TRBD2	TRBV7-2	TGTGCCAGCAGACTAACTAGCGGCTCCTACAATGAGCAGTTCTTC	CASRLTSGSYNEQFF
16	.	TRBJ2-1	.	TRBV4-1	TGCGCCAGCAGCCAAGGAGGCGGACTTTCCCCCCTCCTCCGGTTCTTC	CASSQGGGLSPLLRFF
14	.	TRBJ2-5	.	TRBV11-2	TGTGCCAGCAGCTTTGTACTGAGCCAAGAGACCCAGTACTTC	CASSFVLSQETQYF
16	.	TRBJ2-1	TRBD2	TRBV14	TGTGCCAGCAGCCAAGATCCAAGCGGGAGGTTCACTGAGCAGTTCTTC	CASSQDPSGRFTEQFF
16	once	TRBJ2-7	TRBD2	TRBV6-2/TRBV6-3	TGTGCCAGCAGTTACACGGGACCGACAGCGGGGTCCGAGCAGTACTTC	CASSYTGPTAGSEQYF
15	.	TRBJ2-7	TRBD2	TRBV6-5	TGTGCCAGCACCAAAGGGGGACTAGCGGGAAACGAGCAGTACTTC	CASTKGGLAGNEQYF
14	.	TRBJ2-7	TRBD1	TRBV29-1	TGCAGCGTCCTGACAGGGGGAAGCGGGGACGAGCAGTACTTC	CSVLTGGSGDEQYF
17	.	TRBJ2-2	TRBD2	TRBV28	TGTGCCAGCAGTTTATCCGGGACTAGCGCGAACACCGGGGAGCTGTTTTTT	CASSLSGTSANTGELFF
12	.	TRBJ2-1	.	TRBV3-1/TRBV3-2	TGTGCCAGCAGCCATGGCGACTCTGAGCAGTTCTTC	CASSHGDSEQFF
14	.	TRBJ2-3	TRBD1	TRBV19	TGTGCCAGTAGGGACAGGGGGCGAGCAGATACGCAGTATTTT	CASRDRGRADTQYF
14	.	TRBJ2-7	.	TRBV7-2	TGTGCCAGCAGCTTCCGGGACATAGACTACGAGCAGTACTTC	CASSFRDIDYEQYF
18	.	TRBJ1-1	.	TRBV7-3	TGTGCCAGCAGCCCAAGACACCGGGGGGGCGCGCAGGTCTCTGAAGCTTTCTTT	CASSPRHRGGAQVSEAFF
16	.	TRBJ2-2	TRBD2	TRBV7-6	TGTGCCAGCAGCTCTGCGACTAGCGGGATTCCCGGGGAGCTGTTTTTT	CASSSATSGIPGELFF
15	.	TRBJ2-2	.	TRBV5-4	TGTGCCAGCAGAAACCGGACAGTCAACACCGGGGAGCTGTTTTTT	CASRNRTVNTGELFF
14	.	TRBJ2-2	TRBD2	TRBV28	TGTGCCATCCGGGAGGGGGCGAACACCGGGGAGCTGTTTTTT	CAIREGANTGELFF
12	.	TRBJ2-1	.	TRBV19	TGTGCCAGTCGCCTCCCCCCAGGGGAGCAGTTCTTC	CASRLPPGEQFF
12	.	TRBJ1-2	TRBD1	TRBV19	TGTGCCAGTAGTCCCGAGACAGGGCCCTACACCTTC	CASSPETGPYTF
12	.	TRBJ1-2	TRBD1	TRBV6-2/TRBV6-3	TGTGCCAGCAGTACAGGGGTCTATGGCTACACCTTC	CASSTGVYGYTF
18	.	TRBJ2-6	TRBD2	TRBV19	TGTGCCAGTACCCCGCGGGGGGTCGGGGGATGTGGGGCCAACGTCCTGACTTTC	CASTPRGVGGCGANVLTF
17	.	TRBJ2-3	TRBD1	TRBV24-1	TGTGCCACCAGTGACCACCGGACAGGGCGATACACAGATACGCAGTATTTT	CATSDHRTGRYTDTQYF
19	.	TRBJ2-7	TRBD2	TRBV2	TGTGCCAGCAGCGGGACAGCATTGTGGGGACTAGCGGGAGTGGCCGAGCAGTACTTC	CASSGTALWGLAGVAEQYF
11	.	TRBJ2-1	TRBD2	TRBV24-1	TGTGCCACCGGGGAGGGATATGAGCAGTTCTTC	CATGEGYEQFF
15	few	TRBJ2-7	TRBD2	TRBV27	TGTGCCAGCAGTTTATCTGCTAGCGGGAGGAACGAGCAGTACTTC	CASSLSASGRNEQYF
14	.	TRBJ2-1	TRBD2	TRBV30	TGTGCCTGGATGGGAACGGGAGGGCCCAGGGAGCAGTTCTTC	CAWMGTGGPREQFF